Given below is one TCR beta chain in context. Its target is not known. Researchers ran the PCR with 60 Vbeta and 13 Jbeta primers. Method: immunoSEQ multiplex PCR; TCRdb's copy keeps in-frame clones and lacks some. The sample consists of about 98,000 clones, about 74% of them appearing once. The sample originates from a study of cytomegalovirus exposure and HLA in healthy donors. Turning to the study itself: The study's early data release held 80 million to 95 million unique TCRs from HLA-typed donors.

Study outcomes and limitations: Association with HLA alleles at 0.05 false discovery rate was found for about 17,000 TCR beta sequences in a later analysis. Diagnosis of cytomegalovirus status made by the classifier reportedly showed high specificity and sensitivity. Across donors, presence/absence analyses took sequencing depth to be roughly uniform.

Trimming removed 8 bases from V and 4 bases from J, with 9 bases in between. The CDR3 has 12 amino acids. CDR1 SGHTA and CDR2 FQGNSA come from the germline V gene. V gene TRBV7-2 combines with J gene TRBJ1-5; no firm D call. The sequence derives from a male donor in good health and CMV-seronegative. The sample was PBMCs. The CDR3, as DNA: TGTGCCAGCGGAGTAGTTAATCAGCCCCAGCATTTT. Translating it yields CASGVVNQPQHF.